This entry is about one T cell receptor beta chain. Its specific antigen is unknown. The record has no base qualities; no much larger clone is one base away. The Qiagen DNeasy kit was used to extract genomic DNA from unsorted PBMCs and from the negatively selected CD4+ and CD8+ fractions. TCR beta CDR3 regions were subjected to amplification by immunoSEQ multiplex PCR with primers that anneal to V and J segments. Amplification bias was minimized using a synthetic immune receptor repertoire, and residual bias was removed computationally after sequencing. On the study's bioinformatics: Repertoire diversity was quantified as the Shannon entropy index using custom Python scripts. Unsorted, CD4+ and CD8+ repertoires were analyzed separately, except for combined analyses in which CD4+ and CD8+ sequences were merged in silico. Clonal expansion was defined as at least a 2-fold frequency increase after treatment relative to C1D1, with a pseudocount of 0.5 for undetected baseline clones. Clones with 0 or 1 copy at C1D1 were classified as singleton clones, and clones with 2 or more copies were classified as non-singleton clones. Clones expanded in unsorted samples were assigned a CD4+, CD8+ or unknown annotation through matching of protein sequences in sorted samples from the same patient. Wilcoxon tests were applied to paired samples to test diversity changes from C1D1 to C4D1. TCRdb carries this immuneACCESS record with in-frame sequences only. Its versions omit some clonotypes, under half of them owing to an unresolved V gene in the studies checked, with the rest unexplained. V and J calls plus clone size are reproduced from that table; the DNA served to infer D and trimming. The sample yields 25,000 to 30,000 clones; approximately 67% were counted once. The top ten clonotypes cover about 11% of the sample.

The CDR3 measures 19 amino acids from cysteine to phenylalanine. Solely the CDR3 DNA is kept, with 57 bases framed from the first base. From a lookup of the germline V gene, CDR1 and CDR2 are LGHNA and YSLEER. Trimming leaves V shorter by 0 bases and J shorter by 1 base, with the junction holding 10 bases beyond the gene matches. These data originate in a study of PD-1 blockade in classical Hodgkin lymphoma (dated by TCRdb to between 2020 and 2021). With respect to the entire study: Nivolumab dosing was 3 mg/kg intravenously every 2 weeks, continuing until either disease progression or unacceptable toxicity. A peripheral blood immune signature of response to PD-1 blockade in classical Hodgkin lymphoma was defined using TCR beta sequencing and CyTOF. General findings and caveats noted by the study authors: Patients starting nivolumab less than 1 year after ASCT had lower diversity and were excluded from later analyses to avoid confounding by immune reconstitution. Baseline TCR diversity was reported to be lower in newly diagnosed patients than in healthy donors and to be lower still in relapsed/refractory patients. CD4+ but not CD8+ TCR diversity rose significantly by C4D1 (p=0.0027 vs p=0.16), most apparent in complete responders (p=0.02). The study was limited to a single clinical trial cohort, and causes of repertoire differences, possibly disease activity or prior therapy, remained undefined. Trial patients achieving complete response had baseline diversity similar to newly diagnosed patients, whereas partial responders and progressors had significantly lower diversity.

Reading the label with the study, this specimen's time point is: cycle 2 day 1 (C2D1) of nivolumab. Relapse after autologous stem cell transplantation had occurred in all trial patients, and cohorts A, B and C were distinguished by prior brentuximab vedotin exposure. The trial cohort was composed of about 58 patients with relapsed/refractory classical Hodgkin lymphoma, for whom complete response, partial response or progressive disease was recorded as best overall response. In the multi-cohort phase II CheckMate 205 trial, trial patients received single-agent nivolumab. An independent review committee assessed best overall response by applying the 2007 International Working Group response criteria. PBMCs from the trial were collected at three points: immediately before nivolumab initiation (C1D1), and during therapy at cycle 2 day 1 and cycle 4 day 1. After peripheral blood was drawn into 8 mL Vacutainer Cell Preparation Tubes, PBMCs were isolated by centrifugation and then cryopreserved.

Sequenced material: peripheral blood mononuclear cells (PBMCs), taken before the second cycle of nivolumab. This chain joins TRBV4-3 to TRBJ2-2; TRBD2 lines up with 8 middle nucleotides. The sequence was collected from a human donor with classical Hodgkin lymphoma. CDR3 protein: CASSQEWALSGGNTGELFF. DNA sequence: TGCGCCAGCAGCCAAGAATGGGCCCTAAGCGGGGGGAACACCGGGGAGCTGTTTTTT.